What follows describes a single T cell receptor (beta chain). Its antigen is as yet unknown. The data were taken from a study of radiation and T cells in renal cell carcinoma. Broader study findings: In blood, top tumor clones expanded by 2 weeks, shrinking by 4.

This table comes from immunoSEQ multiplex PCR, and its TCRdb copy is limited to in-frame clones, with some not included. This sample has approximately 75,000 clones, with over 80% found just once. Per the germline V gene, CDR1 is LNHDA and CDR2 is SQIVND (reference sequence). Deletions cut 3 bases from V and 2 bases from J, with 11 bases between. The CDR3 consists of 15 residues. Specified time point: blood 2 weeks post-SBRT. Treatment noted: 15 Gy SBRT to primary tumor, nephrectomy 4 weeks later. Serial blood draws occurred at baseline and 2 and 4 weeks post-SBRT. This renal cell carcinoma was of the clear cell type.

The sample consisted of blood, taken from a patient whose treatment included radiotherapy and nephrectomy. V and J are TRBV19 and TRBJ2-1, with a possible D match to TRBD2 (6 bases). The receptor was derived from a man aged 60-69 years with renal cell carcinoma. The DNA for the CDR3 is TGTGCCAGTAGTATTAGACTAGTCCCCTACAATGAGCAGTTCTTC. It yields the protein CASSIRLVPYNEQFF.